This record covers a single TCR beta chain. Its antigen is still unknown. The data were taken from a study of neoadjuvant anti-PD-1 for oral cavity cancer. Study context: Patients mostly received three to four biweekly nivolumab doses at 3 mg/kg before surgery.

Study-level findings and limits: After neoadjuvant nivolumab, PBMC T cell clonality was significantly higher in non-responders than responders.

Method: immunoSEQ multiplex PCR; TCRdb's copy keeps in-frame clones and lacks some. This repertoire shows approximately 37,000 clones, 87% found once; its top ten account for 3.5%. The sequencing here drew on PBMCs, taken before nivolumab (anti-PD-1) treatment. This clonotype originated in a person between 40 and 85 years old with oral cavity squamous cell carcinoma.

The CDR3 region is CASSLKGRITDTQYF. CDR3 nucleotide sequence: TGCGCCAGCAGCTTGAAGGGACGGATCACAGATACGCAGTATTTT. The V gene is TRBV5-1, the J gene TRBJ2-3; D assignment may be TRBD1 or TRBD2 (5 bases each). V was shortened by 1 base and J by 2 bases, with 11 bases between the two germline ends. The CDR3 has 15 residues. CDR1 SGHRS and CDR2 YFSETQ come from the germline V gene.